These T cell receptor beta chains were read from a single sample in a study of T-cell memory formation after mild COVID-19. TCRdb called the 5' RACE reads again in MiXCR, with one record for every CDR3 protein. The sample shows approximately 52,000 distinct CDR3 sequences, around 9.7% of them seen only once. The sample comprised PBMCs or a T cell subset sorted from them (not recorded which). Receptor source: an adult woman who had mild COVID-19 (a few samples of this study predate the infection). Cell type and time point are not known. The CDR3 runs from the conserved cysteine through the conserved F or W. Each record gives: V gene, CDR3 length, D gene, clone size, J gene, CDR3 DNA, CDR3 protein. The D gene is left open where the match is weak. Not every row has a clone size; where given, it reads once, few, many or a size class.

TRBV6-6	17	TRBD2	many	TRBJ2-3	TGTGCCAGCAGTTACTTCGGGGCGGGAGGTTCCACAGATACGCAGTATTTT	CASSYFGAGGSTDTQYF
TRBV11-3	16	TRBD2	few	TRBJ2-7	TGTGCCAGCAGATCCATGGGGTCTAGCGGGAGCTACGAGCAGTACTTC	CASRSMGSSGSYEQYF
TRBV7-2	15	TRBD1	many	TRBJ2-7	TGTGCCAGCAGCGAATCCTCGGACAGGGCCTACGAGCAGTACTTC	CASSESSDRAYEQYF
TRBV18	17	.	few	TRBJ2-6	TGTGCCAGCTCACCCCCCCCAGGACCCGCTGGGGCCAACGTCCTGACTTTC	CASSPPPGPAGANVLTF
TRBV3-1	16	TRBD2	.	TRBJ2-5	TGTGCCAGCAGCCAGATAGCGGGGGGCGAAAAAGAGACCCAGTACTTC	CASSQIAGGEKETQYF
TRBV12-1	22	.	.	TRBJ2-2	.	CASNMFFPEGTSGRIGPGSCFF
TRBV7-2	15	.	many	TRBJ2-3	TGTGCCAGCAGCTTACAGTTGAGATCCACAGATACGCAGTATTTT	CASSLQLRSTDTQYF
TRBV2	13	TRBD1	.	TRBJ1-6	TGTGCCAGCGCAGGGGGCTGGAATTCACCCCTCCACTTT	CASAGGWNSPLHF
TRBV7-9	14	.	few	TRBJ2-1	TGTGCCGGGCGGGGACACCCGCCTTGGGGTGAGCAGTTCTTC	CAGRGHPPWGEQFF
TRBV20-1	17	TRBD2	few	TRBJ2-5	TGCAGTGCTAGATCCCTAAGCGGACTAGCGGCCTCCGGGACCCAGTACTTC	CSARSLSGLAASGTQYF
TRBV5-1	15	TRBD1	many	TRBJ2-1	TGCGCCAGCAGCACCTCAGGGGGCTCCTACAATGAGCAGTTCTTC	CASSTSGGSYNEQFF
TRBV5-1	15	.	few	TRBJ2-6	TGCGCCAGCAGCATGTCTGGGACTGGGGCCAACGTCCTGACTTTC	CASSMSGTGANVLTF
TRBV4-3	14	.	few	TRBJ2-7	TGCGCCAGCAGCCAACTGGCAAATACCTACGAGCAGTACTTC	CASSQLANTYEQYF
TRBV18	17	TRBD2	.	TRBJ2-7	TGTGCCAGCTCGCCCCCCGGGGCGGGAGCTTTCAGGGTCGAGCAGTACTTC	CASSPPGAGAFRVEQYF
TRBV7-3	12	TRBD1	many	TRBJ1-1	TGTGCCAGCAGCCACGGACAGGGACTTCGCTTATTT	CASSHGQGLRLF